This T cell receptor beta chain originates from a study of blood T cell repertoires in COVID-19. The assay was immunoSEQ multiplex PCR, and TCRdb's table has in-frame clones only and misses some. The table has roughly 300,000 clones, 70% to 90% seen once. Recovered status applied to Cohort 3 donors who had two consecutive negative PCRs. It also applied to those with clearance or with symptom resolution. This clonotype was sampled from a woman aged 18-29 years who had recovered from COVID-19. The sequenced sample was PBMCs or T cells enriched from blood (not recorded which).

DNA of the CDR3: TGCGCCAGCAGCTTTGGGGGGACAGGGGATGGAGGAGGCTACACCTTC. Amino acids: CASSFGGTGDGGGYTF. The V gene is TRBV5-1, the J gene TRBJ1-2, with 10 bases matching TRBD1. Unmatched junction bases numbered 12, after V lost 2 bases and J lost 8 bases. The germline V gene encodes CDR1 SGHRS and CDR2 YFSETQ. The CDR3 is 16 amino acids.